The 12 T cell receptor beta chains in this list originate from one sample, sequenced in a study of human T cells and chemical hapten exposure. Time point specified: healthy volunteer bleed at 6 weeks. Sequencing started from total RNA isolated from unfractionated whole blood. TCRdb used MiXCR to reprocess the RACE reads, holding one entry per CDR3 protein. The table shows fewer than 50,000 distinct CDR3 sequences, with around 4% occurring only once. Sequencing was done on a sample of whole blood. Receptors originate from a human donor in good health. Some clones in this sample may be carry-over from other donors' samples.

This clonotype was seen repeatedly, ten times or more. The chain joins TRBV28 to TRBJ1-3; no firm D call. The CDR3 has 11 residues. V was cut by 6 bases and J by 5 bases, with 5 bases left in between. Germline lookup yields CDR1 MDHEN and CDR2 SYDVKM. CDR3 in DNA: TGTGCCAGCAGGAATAGAAACACCATATATTTT. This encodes CASRNRNTIYF.

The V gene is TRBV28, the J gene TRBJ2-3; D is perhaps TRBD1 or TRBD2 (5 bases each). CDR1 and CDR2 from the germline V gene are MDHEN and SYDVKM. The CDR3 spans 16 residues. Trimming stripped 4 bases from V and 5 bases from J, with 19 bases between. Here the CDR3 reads CASSSSWGNVRDTQYF. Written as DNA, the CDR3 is TGTGCCAGCAGTTCCTCTTGGGGGAACGTAAGAGATACGCAGTATTTT.

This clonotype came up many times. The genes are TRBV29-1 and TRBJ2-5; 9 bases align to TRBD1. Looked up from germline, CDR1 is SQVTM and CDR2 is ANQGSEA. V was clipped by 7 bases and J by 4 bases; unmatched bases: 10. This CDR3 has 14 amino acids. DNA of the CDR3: TGCAGCGCGGGAACCGGGACAGGGTTAGAGACCCAGTACTTC. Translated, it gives CSAGTGTGLETQYF.

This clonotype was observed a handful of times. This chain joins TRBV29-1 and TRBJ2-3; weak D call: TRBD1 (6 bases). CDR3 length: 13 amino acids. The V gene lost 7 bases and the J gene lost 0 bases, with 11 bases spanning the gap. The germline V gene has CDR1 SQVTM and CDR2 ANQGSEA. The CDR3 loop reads CSGITGSTDTQYF. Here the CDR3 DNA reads TGCAGCGGTATAACAGGGAGCACAGATACGCAGTATTTT.

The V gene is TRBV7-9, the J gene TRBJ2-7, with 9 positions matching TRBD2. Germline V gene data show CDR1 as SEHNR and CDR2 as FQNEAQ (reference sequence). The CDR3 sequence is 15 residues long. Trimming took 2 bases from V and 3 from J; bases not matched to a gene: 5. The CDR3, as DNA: TGTGCCAGCAGCTTATCTAGCGGGACCTACTACGAGCAGTACTTC. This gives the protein CASSLSSGTYYEQYF.

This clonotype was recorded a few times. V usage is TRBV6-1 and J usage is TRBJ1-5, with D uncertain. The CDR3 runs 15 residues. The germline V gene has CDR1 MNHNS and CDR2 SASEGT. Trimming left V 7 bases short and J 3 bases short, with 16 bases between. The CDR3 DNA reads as TGTGCCAGCACCCGGACGGCGGGGTACAATCAGCCCCAGCATTTT. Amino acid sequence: CASTRTAGYNQPQHF.

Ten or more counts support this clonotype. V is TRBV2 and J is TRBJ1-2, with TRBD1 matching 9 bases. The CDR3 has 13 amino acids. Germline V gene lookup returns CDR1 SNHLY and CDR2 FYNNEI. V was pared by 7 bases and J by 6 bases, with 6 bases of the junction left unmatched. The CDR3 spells CASKETGGNGYTF. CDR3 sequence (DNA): TGTGCCAGCAAAGAGACAGGGGGGAATGGCTACACCTTC.

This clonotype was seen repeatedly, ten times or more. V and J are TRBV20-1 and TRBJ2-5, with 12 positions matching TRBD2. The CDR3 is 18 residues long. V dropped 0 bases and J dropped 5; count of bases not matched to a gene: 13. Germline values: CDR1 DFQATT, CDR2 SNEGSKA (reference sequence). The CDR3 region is CSARDQGGRTSGTETQYF. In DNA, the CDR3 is TGCAGTGCTAGAGATCAAGGTGGAAGGACTAGCGGGACTGAGACCCAGTACTTC.

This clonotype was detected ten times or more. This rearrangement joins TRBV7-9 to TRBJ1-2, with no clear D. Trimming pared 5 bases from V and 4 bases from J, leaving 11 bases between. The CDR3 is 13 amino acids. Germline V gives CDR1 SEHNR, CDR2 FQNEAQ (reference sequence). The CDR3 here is CASSPSTPYGYTF. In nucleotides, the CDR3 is TGTGCCAGCAGCCCATCAACACCCTATGGCTACACCTTC. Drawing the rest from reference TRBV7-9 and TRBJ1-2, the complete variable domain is DTGVSQNPRHKITKRGQNVTFRCDPISEHNRLYWYRQTLGQGPEFLTYFQNEAQLEKSRLLSDRFSAERPKGSFSTLEIQRTEQGDSAMYLCASSPSTPYGYTFGSGTRLTVV.

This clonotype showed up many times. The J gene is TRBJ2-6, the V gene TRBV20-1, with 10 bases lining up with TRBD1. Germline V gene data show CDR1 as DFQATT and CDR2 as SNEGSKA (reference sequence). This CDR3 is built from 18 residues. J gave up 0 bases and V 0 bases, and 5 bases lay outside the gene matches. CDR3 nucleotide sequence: TGCAGTGCTAGAGATCTGGGACAGGGGTTCTCTGGGGCCAACGTCCTGACTTTC. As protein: CSARDLGQGFSGANVLTF.

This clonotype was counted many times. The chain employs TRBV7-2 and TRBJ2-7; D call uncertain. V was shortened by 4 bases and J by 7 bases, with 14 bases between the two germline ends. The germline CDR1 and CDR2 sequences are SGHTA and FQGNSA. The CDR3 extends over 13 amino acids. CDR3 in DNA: TGTGCCAGCAGCTCCGACTTTAATGGGGAGCAGTACTTC. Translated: CASSSDFNGEQYF.

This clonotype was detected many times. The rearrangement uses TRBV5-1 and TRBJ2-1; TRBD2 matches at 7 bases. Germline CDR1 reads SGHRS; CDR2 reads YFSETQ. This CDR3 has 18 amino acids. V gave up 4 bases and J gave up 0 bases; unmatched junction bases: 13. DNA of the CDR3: TGCGCCAGCAGCACGGCGGCTAGCGGACTTAGCTCCTACAATGAGCAGTTCTTC. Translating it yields CASSTAASGLSSYNEQFF. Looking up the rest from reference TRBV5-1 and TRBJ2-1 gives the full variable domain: KAGVTQTPRYLIKTRGQQVTLSCSPISGHRSVSWYQQTPGQGLQFLFEYFSETQRNKGNFPGRFSGRQFSNSRSEMNVSTLELGDSALYLCASSTAASGLSSYNEQFFGPGTRLTVL.